Following are 32 T cell receptor beta chains from one sample sequenced in a study of T cells in Graves' hyperthyroidism and ophthalmopathy (dated by TCRdb to the late 2010s). Library creation used multiplex PCR. TCRdb lists the instrument as Illumina HiSeq 2000. Amplification of TCR beta CDR3 regions was carried out from RNA transcripts. A first-round RT-PCR of the TCR CDR3 used the HTBI primer set with the Qiagen OneStep RT-PCR kit. TCRdb passed the public sequencing reads through fastp at Q25 and MiXCR, retaining productive beta sequences. Every entry covers one CDR3 protein and lists the most common genes and DNA from its rows. Here the sample has around 600,000 distinct CDR3 sequences; about 14% occur a single time. The ten largest clonotypes hold about 12% of the sample. Material for sequencing was blood. The receptor set was obtained from a woman aged 45-65 years with Graves' ophthalmopathy.

This clonotype has a count of ten or more. This chain connects TRBV6-2 or TRBV6-3 to TRBJ2-7; TRBD1 aligns across 7 bases. Trimming cost V 7 bases and J 0 bases; bases outside gene matches: 12. The length of the CDR3 is 16 residues. Germline loops: CDR1 MNHEY, CDR2 SVGEGT. This chain's CDR3 is CASTYNRDSSSYEQYF. CDR3 coding DNA: TGTGCCAGCACCTATAACCGGGACAGCAGCTCCTACGAGCAGTACTTC.

This rearrangement joins TRBV6-2 or TRBV6-3 to TRBJ2-2; 12 bases line up with TRBD2. This CDR3 spans 18 amino acids. With 4 bases clipped from V and 0 bases from J, the junction kept 6 bases outside the gene matches. Germline values: CDR1 MNHEY, CDR2 SVGEGT. CDR3 in amino acids: CASSFRTSGNPNTGELFF. The CDR3 nucleotides read TGTGCCAGCAGTTTCAGGACTAGCGGGAATCCGAACACCGGGGAGCTGTTTTTT.

This clonotype was seen repeatedly, ten times or more. The V and J genes are TRBV7-2 and TRBJ1-5, with D perhaps matching TRBD1 (5 bases). CDR3 size: 17 residues. CDR1 and CDR2 (germline): SGHTA, FQGNSA. Trimming stripped 1 base from V and 2 bases from J, with 15 bases between. Here the CDR3 reads CASSLVGSGGRNQPQHF. CDR3 DNA: TGTGCCAGCAGCTTAGTAGGGTCGGGGGGTCGCAATCAGCCCCAGCATTTT. The variable domain in full, completed from reference TRBV7-2 and TRBJ1-5, reads GAGVSQSPSNKVTEKGKDVELRCDPISGHTALYWYRQSLGQGLEFLIYFQGNSAPDKSGLPSDRFSAERTGGSVSTLTIQRTQQEDSAVYLCASSLVGSGGRNQPQHFGDGTRLSIL.

This clonotype was counted between two and nine times. V is TRBV6-2 or TRBV6-3 and J is TRBJ1-2, with no clear D. The CDR3 spans 12 residues. The ends were cut back, 2 bases at V and 7 bases at J, with 8 bases in the middle. Germline V gives CDR1 MNHEY, CDR2 SVGEGT. CDR3 coding DNA: TGTGCCAGCAGTTACGGGGATCTTGGCTACACCTTC. This codes for CASSYGDLGYTF.

The chain links TRBV4-2 to TRBJ1-2, with a possible D match to TRBD1 (6 bases). The germline CDR1 and CDR2 sequences are LGHNA and YNFKEQ. The CDR3 runs to 15 residues. The ends were cut back, 1 base at V and 3 bases at J, with 12 bases in the middle. CDR3 in DNA: TGTGCCAGCAGCCAAGGACAGGCTGGGGACTATGGCTACACCTTC. As protein: CASSQGQAGDYGYTF.

This clonotype appeared many times. The rearrangement links TRBV28 to TRBJ1-4, with 8 bases identical to TRBD1. The CDR3 is 15 amino acids. V lost 5 bases, J lost 4 bases, and 6 bases stayed unmatched. The germline V gene encodes CDR1 MDHEN and CDR2 SYDVKM. The CDR3 is CASSERQGSNEKLFF. The CDR3 nucleotides are TGTGCCAGCAGTGAGAGACAGGGGAGTAATGAAAAACTGTTTTTT.

The gene calls are TRBV9 and TRBJ2-7; D is unclear. Germline lookup yields CDR1 SGDLS and CDR2 YYNGEE. The CDR3 has 17 amino acids. Trimming stripped 1 base from V and 0 bases from J, with 17 bases between. The CDR3: CASSVNPMSGSSYEQYF. In nucleotides, the CDR3 is TGTGCCAGCAGCGTAAATCCTATGTCGGGTAGCTCCTACGAGCAGTACTTC.

This clonotype was recorded many times. The rearrangement uses TRBV6-1 and TRBJ2-7, with 9 bases lining up with TRBD1. Germline loops: CDR1 MNHNS, CDR2 SASEGT. With V trimmed by 6 bases and J by 3 bases, 3 bases remained unmatched. This CDR3 has 13 amino acids. The CDR3 region is CASRGQGHYEQYF. The CDR3, as DNA: TGTGCCAGCAGAGGACAGGGGCACTACGAGCAGTACTTC.

At least ten counts were recorded for this clonotype. CDR3 in amino acids: CASSSGIGQGWAYGYTF. CDR3 DNA sequence: TGTGCCAGCAGTTCCGGAATCGGACAGGGGTGGGCTTATGGCTACACCTTC. The V call is TRBV28, the J call TRBJ1-2; 9 bases align to TRBD1. The CDR3 covers 17 residues. Per the germline V gene, CDR1 is MDHEN and CDR2 is SYDVKM. Trimming cost V 4 bases and J 5 bases; bases outside gene matches: 14.

The sample holds many counts of this clonotype. V usage is TRBV7-2 and J usage is TRBJ1-1; tentatively, D is TRBD1 (6 bases). The CDR3 extends over 14 amino acids. CDR1 SGHTA and CDR2 FQGNSA come from the germline V gene. The ends were cut back, 1 base at V and 0 bases at J, with 6 bases in the middle. CDR3 protein: CASSLGDMNTEAFF. CDR3 nucleotides: TGTGCCAGCAGCTTAGGGGACATGAACACTGAAGCTTTCTTT.

This clonotype occurred many times. The genes are TRBV7-9 and TRBJ1-1, with 8 bases matching TRBD1. The CDR3 consists of 15 residues. The germline CDR1 and CDR2 sequences are SEHNR and FQNEAQ (reference sequence). V lost 5 bases to trimming and J lost 1 base; unmatched junction nucleotides: 6. The CDR3 loop reads CASSLPGTGNTEAFF. The CDR3 nucleotides are TGTGCCAGCAGCCTCCCCGGGACAGGGAACACTGAAGCTTTCTTT.

At least ten counts were recorded for this clonotype. V is TRBV27 and J is TRBJ1-5; possible D gene TRBD1, 5 bases. Trimming removed 3 bases from V and 3 bases from J, with 9 bases in between. This CDR3 contains 14 residues. Germline loops: CDR1 MNHEY, CDR2 SMNVEV (reference sequence). The CDR3 reads CASSFGGNNQPQHF. CDR3 DNA sequence: TGTGCCAGCAGTTTCGGGGGGAACAATCAGCCCCAGCATTTT.

This clonotype came up many times. The V gene is TRBV28, the J gene TRBJ1-5; D gene uncertain. The CDR3 spans 16 residues. The germline gives CDR1 MDHEN, CDR2 SYDVKM. V lost 4 bases, J lost 4 bases, and 17 bases lay in between. As DNA, the CDR3 is TGTGCCAGCAGTTCTATGGGTCCCGTAGGGAATCAGCCCCAGCATTTT. Amino acid sequence: CASSSMGPVGNQPQHF.

This clonotype has just a few counts. The rearrangement links TRBV27 to TRBJ2-1; D gene ambiguous. Germline values: CDR1 MNHEY, CDR2 SMNVEV (reference sequence). V was pared by 4 bases and J by 0 bases, with 7 bases between. The CDR3 spans 14 residues. The CDR3 DNA reads as TGTGCCAGCAGTTCTCGGTACTCCTACAATGAGCAGTTCTTC. This sequence encodes CASSSRYSYNEQFF.

The CDR3 nucleotides are TGTGCCAGCAGCTTAGCCGGTCTAGCGGGAGTGGAGACCCAGTACTTC. Its protein is CASSLAGLAGVETQYF. This chain joins TRBV11-2 and TRBJ2-5; 10 nucleotides match TRBD2. The germline V gene has CDR1 SGHAT and CDR2 FQNNGV. The trim removed 1 base at V and 5 bases at J, leaving 7 bases unmatched. There are 16 residues in the CDR3.

This clonotype has more than one count but fewer than ten. The chain links TRBV24-1 to TRBJ2-2; D is uncertain. Trimming cost V 7 bases and J 4 bases, with 3 bases left between them. Germline CDR1 reads KGHDR; CDR2 reads SFDVKD. This CDR3 comprises 11 residues. As DNA, the CDR3 is TGTGCCACCAGGGGCACCGGGGAGCTGTTTTTT. It translates to CATRGTGELFF.

The chain joins TRBV6-2 or TRBV6-3 to TRBJ2-7; D possibly corresponds to TRBD1 (5 bases). Trimming stripped 10 bases from V and 1 base from J, with 11 bases between. Germline values: CDR1 MNHEY, CDR2 SVGEGT. CDR3 size: 12 residues. The CDR3 protein is CATWGGSYEQYF. The CDR3 DNA sequence: TGTGCCACCTGGGGCGGATCCTACGAGCAGTACTTC.

This clonotype was counted ten times or more. V usage is TRBV27 and J usage is TRBJ1-1, with a weak D call TRBD1 (6 bases). In germline, CDR1 is MNHEY, CDR2 SMNVEV (reference sequence). The CDR3 spans 14 residues. Trimming removed 1 base from V and 4 bases from J, with 10 bases in between. The CDR3 protein is CASSLLGGVTEAFF. The DNA of the CDR3 is TGTGCCAGCAGTTTATTAGGGGGGGTCACTGAAGCTTTCTTT.

Ten or more counts support this clonotype. The chain combines TRBV5-4 with TRBJ1-1, with TRBD1 as a possible D gene (5 bases). Germline V gene lookup returns CDR1 SGHNT and CDR2 YYREEE (reference sequence). The CDR3 extends over 15 amino acids. Trimming stripped 5 bases from V and 3 bases from J, with 17 bases between. In DNA, the CDR3 is TGTGCCAGCAGACTTAGCAGGGAGGGGTACACTGAAGCTTTCTTT. It codes for CASRLSREGYTEAFF.

This clonotype appeared a few times. This chain joins TRBV28 and TRBJ2-2; either TRBD1 or TRBD2 may supply D (6 bases each). The germline V gene encodes CDR1 MDHEN and CDR2 SYDVKM. V was clipped by 7 bases and J by 4 bases, with 19 bases between them. CDR3 size: 16 residues. The CDR3 DNA sequence: TGTGCCAGCACCTGGGGGGCGGTTTATAGCACCGGGGAGCTGTTTTTT. Amino acid sequence: CASTWGAVYSTGELFF.

The genes are TRBV20-1 and TRBJ2-3; TRBD2 matches 8 bases. Germline lookup yields CDR1 DFQATT and CDR2 SNEGSKA (reference sequence). Losses at the gene ends were 0 bases for V and 4 bases for J; bases not matched to a gene: 6. This CDR3 has 15 residues. CDR3 in amino acids: CSAREGSGNADTQYF. The CDR3 DNA is TGCAGTGCTAGAGAAGGTAGCGGGAATGCAGATACGCAGTATTTT.

The V gene is TRBV20-1, the J gene TRBJ1-1; tentatively, D is TRBD1 (5 bases). CDR3 size: 15 residues. CDR1 is DFQATT and CDR2 is SNEGSKA in the germline V gene (reference sequence). Trimming took 1 base from V and 4 from J, leaving 16 bases between them. CDR3: CSARGGRRESTEAFF. DNA of the CDR3: TGCAGTGCTAGAGGAGGGCGCAGGGAAAGCACTGAAGCTTTCTTT.

The V gene is TRBV29-1, the J gene TRBJ1-1, with TRBD1 matching over 7 bases. V gave up 5 bases and J gave up 3 bases; unmatched junction bases: 12. The CDR3 has 15 amino acids. Germline CDR1 SQVTM, CDR2 ANQGSEA. Here the CDR3 DNA reads TGCAGCGTTACCAAGTCGACAGGGTCTGACACTGAAGCTTTCTTT. Protein product: CSVTKSTGSDTEAFF.

The CDR3 nucleotides read TGTGCCAGCAGTCGACAGGGAGATATCGTGGATGAGCAGTACTTC. Translating it yields CASSRQGDIVDEQYF. The J gene is TRBJ2-7, the V gene TRBV6-1; the match to TRBD1 covers 7 bases. Germline V gene lookup returns CDR1 MNHNS and CDR2 SASEGT. V shed 5 bases and J 7 bases; nucleotides not matched to a gene: 14. CDR3 length equals 15 residues.

Comment on this clonotype: A much larger clone lies one base from this, so it may be a read error. The chain combines TRBV11-2 with TRBJ1-2; weak D call: TRBD1 (5 bases). CDR3 length: 13 amino acids. Germline loops: CDR1 SGHAT, CDR2 FQNNGV. The CDR3 DNA reads as TGTGCCGGCAGCTTAGGGGTTCCCTATGGCTACACCTTC. Protein product: CAGSLGVPYGYTF. The whole variable domain, filled in from reference TRBV11-2 and TRBJ1-2, reads EAGVAQSPRYKIIEKRQSVAFWCNPISGHATLYWYQQILGQGPKLLIQFQNNGVVDDSQLPKDRFSAERLKGVDSTLKIQPAKLEDSAVYLCAGSLGVPYGYTFGSGTRLTVV.

The CDR3 sequence: CASSVASGDPQETQYF. Here the CDR3 DNA reads TGTGCCAGCAGCGTAGCTTCGGGAGACCCACAAGAGACCCAGTACTTC. The chain uses TRBV9 and TRBJ2-5; D perhaps matches TRBD2 (6 bases). The CDR3 spans 16 residues. The V and J ends lost 0 bases and 2 bases respectively, with 14 bases between them. CDR1 is SGDLS and CDR2 is YYNGEE in the germline V gene.

In this sample, this clonotype turned up many times. The chain couples TRBV12-3 or TRBV12-4 to TRBJ2-7; maybe TRBD1 (5 bases). V dropped 6 bases and J dropped 5 bases, with 14 bases sitting between them. The CDR3 length is 13 residues. CDR3 region: CASSLAGSHEQYF. The CDR3 nucleotides are TGTGCCAGCAGCCTGGCAGGGTCCCACGAGCAGTACTTC.

This clonotype was detected only a few times. One base away lies a much larger clone, so this may be a sequencing read error. This rearrangement joins TRBV7-3 to TRBJ2-6; D ambiguous. The CDR3 is 15 residues long. Germline loops: CDR1 SGHTA, CDR2 FQGTGA. As DNA, the CDR3 is TGTGCCAGCAGCTTAAAGGTCTCTGGGACCAACGTCCTGACTTTC. It encodes CASSLKVSGTNVLTF.

The V and J genes are TRBV6-5 and TRBJ2-3; 11 nucleotides line up with TRBD2. V shed 3 bases and J 5 bases; nucleotides not matched to a gene: 7. CDR3 length: 16 residues. CDR1 MNHEY and CDR2 SVGAGI come from the germline V gene. The CDR3 here is CASSYTSGSWGDTQYF. CDR3 coding DNA: TGTGCCAGCAGTTATACTAGCGGGAGTTGGGGAGATACGCAGTATTTT.

The chain couples TRBV10-3 to TRBJ2-1, with 8 positions matching TRBD2. The V and J ends lost 5 bases and 3 bases, in that order; junction bases with no gene match: 12. The germline V gene has CDR1 ENHRY and CDR2 SYGVKD. The CDR3 is 17 residues long. The CDR3 protein is CAISQVWASGLYNEQFF. CDR3 sequence (DNA): TGTGCCATCAGTCAAGTTTGGGCTAGCGGGCTCTACAATGAGCAGTTCTTC.

This clonotype was seen ten or more times. The rearrangement links TRBV5-6 to TRBJ1-1; D gene ambiguous. This CDR3 has 12 amino acids. Trimming pared 0 bases from V and 11 bases from J, leaving 11 bases between. Germline V CDR1 and CDR2: SGHDT, YYEEEE. This CDR3 reads CASSLAQSDAFF. The CDR3 nucleotides read TGTGCCAGCAGCTTGGCCCAAAGCGACGCTTTCTTT.

This clonotype was observed at least ten times. This sequence joins TRBV6-1 and TRBJ2-3; D perhaps matches TRBD2 (5 bases). Germline V CDR1 and CDR2: MNHNS, SASEGT. There are 20 residues in the CDR3. The V end lost 8 bases, the J end lost 0 bases, and 30 bases lay between the germline ends. In DNA, the CDR3 is TGTGCCAGCTCCCTTCGACTAACGACTGGCGGAAGGATCAGCACAGATACGCAGTATTTT. It specifies CASSLRLTTGGRISTDTQYF.